The 6 T cell receptor beta chains reported below all come from one sample, sequenced in a study of blood T cell repertoires in COVID-19. Repertoires were generated with immunoSEQ multiplex PCR, while TCRdb's copy carries only in-frame clones and drops some. The table has fewer than 200,000 clones, about nine tenths seen once. The sequenced material came from peripheral blood. All receptors derive from a man between 60 and 70 years old with acute or convalescent COVID-19.

V and J are TRBV19 and TRBJ1-6; 7 bases align to TRBD1. The germline V gene has CDR1 LNHDA and CDR2 SQIVND (reference sequence). CDR3 length: 14 residues. After removal of 6 bases from V and 8 bases from J, the junction contained 7 bases not matched to a gene. Here the CDR3 DNA reads TGTGCCAGTAGGGGGGACAGTGATTATTCACCCCTCCACTTT. Protein: CASRGDSDYSPLHF.

The CDR3 sequence: CASSYSLTEMNTEAFF. The CDR3, as DNA: TGTGCCAGCAGTTACTCATTGACAGAGATGAACACTGAAGCTTTCTTT. The rearrangement uses TRBV6-5 and TRBJ1-1; possibly TRBD1 for D (5 bases). V was pared by 0 bases and J by 0 bases, with 11 bases between. The germline V gene has CDR1 MNHEY and CDR2 SVGAGI. The length of the CDR3 is 16 residues.

The chain has TRBV16 and TRBJ2-7; possibly TRBD1 for D (6 bases). This CDR3 is built from 13 residues. Germline V gene sequence: CDR1 KGHSY, CDR2 FQNENV. V was cut by 0 bases and J by 5 bases, with 8 bases left in between. CDR3 nucleotides: TGTGCCAGCAGCCAATCGCAGGGGAACGAGCAGTACTTC. Translated: CASSQSQGNEQYF.

The chain joins TRBV11-2 to TRBJ1-2; 7 positions match TRBD1. Germline V gene lookup returns CDR1 SGHAT and CDR2 FQNNGV. This CDR3 has 13 residues. V lost 7 bases, J lost 7 bases, and 9 bases stayed unmatched. This CDR3 is CASTPTGSPGYTF. In DNA, the CDR3 is TGTGCCAGCACCCCGACAGGGTCCCCTGGCTACACCTTC.

The chain employs TRBV7-2 and TRBJ1-2, with a weak D call TRBD1 (6 bases). V gave up 1 base and J gave up 4 bases, with 13 bases separating them. The CDR3 covers 15 residues. Per the germline V gene, CDR1 is SGHTA and CDR2 is FQGNSA. CDR3 bases: TGTGCCAGCAGCTTAGAGTCAAGGGGGGGCTATGGCTACACCTTC. Residues: CASSLESRGGYGYTF. The full variable domain, in which reference TRBV7-2 and TRBJ1-2 provide the parts outside the CDR3, is GAGVSQSPSNKVTEKGKDVELRCDPISGHTALYWYRQSLGQGLEFLIYFQGNSAPDKSGLPSDRFSAERTGGSVSTLTIQRTQQEDSAVYLCASSLESRGGYGYTFGSGTRLTVV.

This clone has more than one count but fewer than ten. The chain joins TRBV5-1 to TRBJ1-4; D perhaps matches TRBD1 (6 bases). The CDR3 consists of 15 residues. Trimming cost V 4 bases and J 1 base, with 11 bases left between them. From germline, CDR1 is SGHRS and CDR2 YFSETQ. CDR3 sequence (DNA): TGCGCCAGCAGCCCGGGAGGGGGAACTAATGAAAAACTGTTTTTT. This codes for CASSPGGGTNEKLFF.